Reported below is one T cell receptor beta chain. The data were taken from a study of cytomegalovirus exposure and HLA in healthy donors. Germline V gene data show CDR1 as SGHRS and CDR2 as YFSETQ. This CDR3 is built from 14 residues. V was pared by 4 bases and J by 5 bases, with 3 bases of the junction left unmatched. Profiled with immunoSEQ multiplex PCR; TCRdb holds only in-frame clones, not every one. The table includes under 350,000 clones, 80% to 90% detected once. V usage is TRBV5-1 and J usage is TRBJ1-4; TRBD1 matches at 9 bases. This TCR derives from a woman under 30 in good health and CMV-seronegative. Sequenced sample: PBMCs. CDR3 in amino acids: CASSTGTGNEKLFF. The CDR3, as DNA: TGCGCCAGCAGCACCGGGACAGGGAATGAAAAACTGTTTTTT.